This TCR beta chain was sequenced in a study of T cell responses to AZD1222 COVID-19 vaccine. Study in general: It was second doses at about 4 or about 12 weeks that were pooled.

This table comes from immunoSEQ multiplex PCR, and its TCRdb copy is limited to in-frame clones, with some not included. The sample has over 95,000 clones, more than 85% seen once. The V end was cut by 3 bases, the J end by 0 bases, with 17 bases between. The CDR3 is 17 amino acids. Germline V gives CDR1 LGHDT, CDR2 YNNKEL (reference sequence). Sequenced here: peripheral blood, sampled on day 0 of AZD1222 vaccination. The V and J genes are TRBV3-1 (or the pseudogene TRBV3-2) and TRBJ1-1; D call uncertain. The origin of this receptor is an adult in good health. CDR3 residues: CASSQSVLRLLNTEAFF. In DNA form, the CDR3 reads TGTGCCAGCAGCCAGTCAGTCCTGCGACTTTTGAACACTGAAGCTTTCTTT.